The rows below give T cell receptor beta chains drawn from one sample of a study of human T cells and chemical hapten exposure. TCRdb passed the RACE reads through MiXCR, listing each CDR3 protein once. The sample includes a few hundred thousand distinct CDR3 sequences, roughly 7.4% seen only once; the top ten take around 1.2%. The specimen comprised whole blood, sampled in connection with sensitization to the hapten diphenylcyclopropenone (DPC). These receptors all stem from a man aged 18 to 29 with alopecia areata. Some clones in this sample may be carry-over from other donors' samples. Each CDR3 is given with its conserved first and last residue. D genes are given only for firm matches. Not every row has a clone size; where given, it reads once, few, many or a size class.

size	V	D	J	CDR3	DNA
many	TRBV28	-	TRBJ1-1	CASSATGWNTEAFF	TGTGCCAGCAGTGCAACAGGGTGGAACACTGAAGCTTTCTTT
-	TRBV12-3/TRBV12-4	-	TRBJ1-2	CASSGRGYGYTF	TGTGCCAGCAGTGGCAGAGGTTATGGCTACACCTTC
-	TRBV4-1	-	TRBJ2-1	CASSQHLNMGGSYNEQFF	TGCGCCAGCAGCCAACACCTAAACATGGGGGGAAGCTACAATGAGCAGTTCTTC
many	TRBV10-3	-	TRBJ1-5	CAISESTVAGFQPQHF	TGTGCCATCAGTGAGTCGACGGTCGCAGGGTTTCAGCCCCAGCATTTT
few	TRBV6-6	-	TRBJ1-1	CASSFSGRGSTEAFF	TGTGCCAGCAGTTTCTCAGGGAGGGGGAGCACTGAAGCTTTCTTT
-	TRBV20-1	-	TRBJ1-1	CSAETANTEAFF	TGCAGTGCCGAGACAGCGAACACTGAAGCTTTCTTT
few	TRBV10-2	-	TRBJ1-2	CASSENNYGYTF	TGCGCCAGCAGTGAAAATAACTATGGCTACACCTTC
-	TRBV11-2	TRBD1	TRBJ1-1	CASSLRRPGQGSEGTEAFF	TGTGCCAGCAGCTTACGGAGGCCGGGACAGGGAAGCGAGGGCACTGAAGCTTTCTTT
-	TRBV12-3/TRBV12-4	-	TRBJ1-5	CASSLGVANQPQHF	TGTGCCAGCAGTTTAGGGGTAGCAAATCAGCCCCAGCATTTT
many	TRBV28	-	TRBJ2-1	CASSFFRGRDGIINEQFF	TGTGCCAGCAGTTTTTTCAGGGGCCGGGACGGAATAATCAATGAGCAGTTCTTC
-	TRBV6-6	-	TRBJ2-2	CASSWSGLIGELFF	TGTGCCAGCAGCTGGTCAGGGTTGATCGGGGAGCTGTTTTTT
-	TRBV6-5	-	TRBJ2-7	CASSTQETSLYF	TGTGCCAGCAGTACTCAAGAGACTAGTTTGTACTTC
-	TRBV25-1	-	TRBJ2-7	CASSERSGTYEQYF	TGTGCCAGCAGTGAACGGTCCGGGACCTACGAGCAGTACTTC
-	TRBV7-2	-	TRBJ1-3	CASSLDRSGNTIYF	TGTGCCAGCAGCTTGGATCGATCTGGAAACACCATATATTTT
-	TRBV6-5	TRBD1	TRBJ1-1	CASSYGTVNTEAFF	TGTGCCAGCAGTTACGGGACAGTCAACACTGAAGCTTTCTTT
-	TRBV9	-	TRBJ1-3	CASSGSLGFSGNTIYF	TGTGCCAGCAGCGGCAGCCTGGGCTTCTCTGGAAACACCATATATTTT
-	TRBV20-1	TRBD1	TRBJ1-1	CSASYDRGQTEAFF	TGCAGTGCTAGCTATGACAGGGGGCAAACTGAAGCTTTCTTT
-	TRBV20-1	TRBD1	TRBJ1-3	CSARDRSSGNTIYF	TGCAGTGCAAGGGACAGAAGCTCTGGAAACACCATATATTTT
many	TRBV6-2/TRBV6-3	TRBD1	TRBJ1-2	CASSYRTGSGYTF	TGTGCCAGCAGTTACAGGACAGGGAGCGGCTACACCTTC
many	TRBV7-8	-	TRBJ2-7	CASSLGAGRTYEQYF	TGTGCCAGCAGCTTAGGGGCAGGACGAACCTACGAGCAGTACTTC
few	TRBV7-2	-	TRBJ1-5	CASSLHVGAYSNQPQHF	TGTGCCAGCAGCTTACACGTAGGTGCTTATAGCAATCAGCCCCAGCATTTT
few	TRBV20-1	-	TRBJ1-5	CSVLESNQPQHF	TGCAGTGTACTCGAAAGCAATCAGCCCCAGCATTTT
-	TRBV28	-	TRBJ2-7	CASSSRPSGNYEQYF	TGTGCCAGCAGTAGCCGGCCATCCGGCAACTACGAGCAGTACTTC
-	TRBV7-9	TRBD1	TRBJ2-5	CASSPRATGEETQYF	TGTGCCAGCAGCCCAAGGGCGACAGGGGAGGAGACCCAGTACTTC
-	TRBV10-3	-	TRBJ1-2	CAISALRDKGYGYTF	TGTGCCATCAGTGCACTCAGGGATAAGGGCTATGGCTACACCTTC
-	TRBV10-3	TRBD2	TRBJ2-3	CATGLAVDTQYF	TGTGCCACCGGACTAGCGGTAGATACGCAGTATTTT
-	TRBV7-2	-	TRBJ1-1	CASSLSATGGGATEAFF	TGTGCCAGCAGCTTATCGGCCACAGGTGGAGGAGCTACTGAAGCTTTCTTT
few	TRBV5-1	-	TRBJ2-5	CASSLTGPGPETQYF	TGCGCCAGCAGCTTGACGGGCCCGGGACCAGAGACCCAGTACTTC
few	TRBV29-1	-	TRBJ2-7	CSVEQGKAYEQYF	TGCAGCGTTGAACAGGGGAAGGCCTACGAGCAGTACTTC
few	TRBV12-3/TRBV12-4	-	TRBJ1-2	CASSLANHMEGYTF	TGTGCCAGCAGTTTAGCCAACCACATGGAAGGCTACACCTTC
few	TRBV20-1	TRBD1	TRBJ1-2	CSGRGTGNYSNYGYTF	TGCAGTGGTAGAGGGACAGGGAATTACTCTAACTATGGCTACACCTTC
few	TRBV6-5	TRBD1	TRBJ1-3	CASSYGHTTGPGNTIYF	TGTGCCAGCAGTTACGGGCATACGACAGGGCCAGGAAACACCATATATTTT
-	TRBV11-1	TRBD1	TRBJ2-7	CASTASGTGLDEQYF	TGTGCCAGCACCGCCTCCGGGACAGGTCTTGACGAGCAGTACTTC
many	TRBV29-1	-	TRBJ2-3	CSVEETVFVDTQYF	TGCAGCGTCGAAGAGACAGTTTTCGTGGATACGCAGTATTTT
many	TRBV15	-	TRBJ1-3	CATSTDSGSGNTIYF	TGTGCCACCAGCACTGACTCGGGCTCTGGAAACACCATATATTTT
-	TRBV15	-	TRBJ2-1	CATSRGVRGTYNEQFF	TGTGCCACCAGCAGAGGGGTCAGGGGGACTTACAATGAGCAGTTCTTC
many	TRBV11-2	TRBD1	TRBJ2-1	CASSRVGQGSYNEQFF	TGTGCCAGCAGCCGCGTGGGACAGGGGTCCTACAATGAGCAGTTCTTC
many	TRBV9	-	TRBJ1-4	CASSVGAGNEKLFF	TGTGCCAGCAGCGTTGGAGCGGGTAATGAAAAACTGTTTTTT
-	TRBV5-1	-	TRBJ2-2	CASSDRTGELFF	TGCGCCAGCAGCGATAGGACCGGGGAGCTGTTTTTT
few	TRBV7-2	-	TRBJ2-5	CASSSRTPRETQYF	TGTGCCAGCAGCTCCCGGACACCTCGGGAGACCCAGTACTTC
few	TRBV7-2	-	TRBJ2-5	CASTRGLQETQYF	TGTGCCAGCACGCGGGGCCTTCAAGAGACCCAGTACTTC
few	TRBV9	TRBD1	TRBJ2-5	CASSILDRVGFQETQYF	TGTGCCAGCAGCATATTAGACAGGGTCGGATTTCAAGAGACCCAGTACTTC
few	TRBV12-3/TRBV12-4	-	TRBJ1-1	CASSLGAGSGTEAFF	TGTGCCAGCAGTTTAGGGGCCGGTAGTGGGACTGAAGCTTTCTTT
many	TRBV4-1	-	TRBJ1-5	CASSPRGISNQPQHF	TGCGCCAGCAGCCCTAGGGGCATTAGCAATCAGCCCCAGCATTTT
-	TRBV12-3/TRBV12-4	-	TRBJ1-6	CASSLGQVNSPLHF	TGTGCCAGCAGTTTAGGGCAGGTTAATTCACCCCTCCACTTT
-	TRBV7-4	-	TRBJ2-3	CASSSPGLGTDTQYF	TGTGCCAGCAGCAGCCCGGGGTTGGGCACAGATACGCAGTATTTT
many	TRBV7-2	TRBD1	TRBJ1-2	CASSSSPSGQGSYGYTF	TGTGCCAGCAGCTCGTCACCGAGCGGACAGGGGTCCTATGGCTACACCTTC
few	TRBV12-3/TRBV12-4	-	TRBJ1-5	CASSPGMPGGSNQPQHF	TGTGCCAGCAGCCCAGGAATGCCCGGGGGTAGCAATCAGCCCCAGCATTTT
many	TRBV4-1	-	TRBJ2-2	CASSQAPGAGELFF	TGCGCCAGCAGCCAAGCTCCGGGGGCCGGGGAGCTGTTTTTT
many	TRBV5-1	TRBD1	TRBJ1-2	CASSPTGGENYGYTF	TGCGCCAGCAGCCCGACAGGGGGTGAAAACTATGGCTACACCTTC
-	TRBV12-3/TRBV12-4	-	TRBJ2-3	CASSLPLLISTDTQYF	TGTGCCAGCAGCCTCCCACTTTTAATTAGCACAGATACGCAGTATTTT
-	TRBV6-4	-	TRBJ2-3	CASSDRAFADTQYF	TGTGCCAGCAGTGACCGGGCTTTCGCAGATACGCAGTATTTT
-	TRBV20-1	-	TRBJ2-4	CSARKCRGLPKNIQYF	TGCAGTGCTAGGAAATGTCGGGGGCTTCCCAAAAACATTCAGTACTTC